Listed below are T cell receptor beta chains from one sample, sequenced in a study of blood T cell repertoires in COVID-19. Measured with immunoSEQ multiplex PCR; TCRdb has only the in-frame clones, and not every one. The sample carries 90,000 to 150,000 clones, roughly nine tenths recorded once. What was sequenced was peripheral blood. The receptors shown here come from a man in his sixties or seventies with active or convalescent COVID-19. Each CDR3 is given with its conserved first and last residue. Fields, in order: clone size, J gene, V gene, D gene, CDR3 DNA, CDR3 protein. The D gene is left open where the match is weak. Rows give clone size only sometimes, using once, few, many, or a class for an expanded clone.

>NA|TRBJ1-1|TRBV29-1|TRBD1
TGCAGCGTGGATGGACAGGGTAAACGGAGGAACACTGAAGCTTTCTTT
CSVDGQGKRRNTEAFF
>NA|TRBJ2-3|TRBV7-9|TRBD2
TGTGCCAGCAGACTAGCGGGAGCAGATACGCAGTATTTT
CASRLAGADTQYF
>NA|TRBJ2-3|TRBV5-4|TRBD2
TGTGCCAGCAGCTTCCTAGCGGGAGTAGATGCTAGCACAGATACGCAGTATTTT
CASSFLAGVDASTDTQYF
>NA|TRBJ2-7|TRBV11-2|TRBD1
TGTGCCAGCGGGAAGAGACAGGGCTACGAGCAGTACTTC
CASGKRQGYEQYF
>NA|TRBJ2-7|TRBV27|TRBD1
TGTGCCAGCAGTTTGGGGACAGGGGCCTCCGAGCAGTACTTC
CASSLGTGASEQYF
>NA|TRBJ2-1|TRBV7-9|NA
TGTGCCAGCAGCTCCCCGGACAGAGGGGCTGGAAATGAGCAGTTCTTC
CASSSPDRGAGNEQFF
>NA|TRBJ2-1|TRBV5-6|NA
TGTGCCAGCAGCTTGCGGGGTCGAAGGCTAGCCGGGGATGAGCAGTTCTTC
CASSLRGRRLAGDEQFF
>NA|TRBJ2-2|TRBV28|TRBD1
TGTGCCAGCACATGGGACAGGGTGAGCACCGGGGAGCTGTTTTTT
CASTWDRVSTGELFF
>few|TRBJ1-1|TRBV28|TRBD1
TGTGCCATCTACCGAGACAGGGGTCGGAACACTGAAGCTTTCTTT
CAIYRDRGRNTEAFF
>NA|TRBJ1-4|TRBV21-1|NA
TGTGCCAGCAGCAGGAATCAGGGGCCGACTAATGAAAAACTGTTTTTT
CASSRNQGPTNEKLFF
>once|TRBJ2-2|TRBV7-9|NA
TGTGCCAGCAGCTTAGCGGCGGGGAGGCCCACCGGGGAGCTGTTTTTT
CASSLAAGRPTGELFF
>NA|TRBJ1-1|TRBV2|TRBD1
TGTGCCAGCAGTCTACAGGGGGCTTCTCAGGCTTCCGCTTTCTTT
CASSLQGASQASAFF
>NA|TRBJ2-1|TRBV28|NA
TGTGCCAGCAGCCAGACAGGTTCCTACAATGAGCAGTTCTTC
CASSQTGSYNEQFF
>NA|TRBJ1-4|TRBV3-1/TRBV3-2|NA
TGTGCCAGCAGCCAAGATGCGACAGCCCCGGATGAAAAACTGTTTTTT
CASSQDATAPDEKLFF
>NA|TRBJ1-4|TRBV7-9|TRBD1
TGTGCCAGCAGCTTAGGGGACAGGGGGCTGAATGAAAAACTGTTTTTT
CASSLGDRGLNEKLFF
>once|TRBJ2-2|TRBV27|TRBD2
TGTGCCAGCACCGCTTCTAGCGGGGTCGCCGGGGAGCTGTTTTTT
CASTASSGVAGELFF
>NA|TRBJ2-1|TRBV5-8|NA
TGTGCCAGCAGCCCCCCACAGGGCCGGAATGAGCAGTTCTTC
CASSPPQGRNEQFF
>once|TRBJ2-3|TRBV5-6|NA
TGTGCCAGCAGCTTACTTGCTCTGGGGAGTGATACGCAGTATTTT
CASSLLALGSDTQYF
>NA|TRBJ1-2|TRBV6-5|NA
TGTGCCAGCAGTACCCAGGGGAGAGGGGAGGGCTACACCTTC
CASSTQGRGEGYTF
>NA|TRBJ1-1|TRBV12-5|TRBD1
TGTGCTAGTGGTTCATGGGACAGACCTGAAGCTTTCTTT
CASGSWDRPEAFF
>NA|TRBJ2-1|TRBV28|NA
TGTGGGACTGGACTCACCTACAATGAGCAGTTCTTC
CGTGLTYNEQFF
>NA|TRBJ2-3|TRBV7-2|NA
TGTGCCAGCAGCTTATATATCAGCGCAGATACGCAGTATTTT
CASSLYISADTQYF
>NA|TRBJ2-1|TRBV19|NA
TGTGCCAGTAGTACGCGGACTGGTACTGAGCAGTTCTTC
CASSTRTGTEQFF
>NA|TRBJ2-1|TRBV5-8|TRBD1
TGTGCCAGCAGCTTGGCCCGGACAGGGGCGCATGAGCAGTTCTTC
CASSLARTGAHEQFF
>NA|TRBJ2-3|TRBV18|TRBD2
TGTGCCAGCTCACCCCCAGCGGGAGGCGCCACAGATACGCAGTATTTT
CASSPPAGGATDTQYF
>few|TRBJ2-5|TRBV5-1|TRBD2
TGCGCCAGCAGCGCGGGGGGAATTGGGGAGACCCAGTACTTC
CASSAGGIGETQYF
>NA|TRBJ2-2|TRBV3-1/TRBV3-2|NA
TGTGCCAGCAGCCAAGAACTAGTCTCTGCCGGGGAGCTGTTTTTT
CASSQELVSAGELFF
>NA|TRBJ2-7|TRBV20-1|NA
TGCAGTGCTAGTCAGGCCTCCTACGAGCAGTACTTC
CSASQASYEQYF
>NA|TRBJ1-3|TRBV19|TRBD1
TGTGCCAGTAGTTCAACCGGGACAGGGGAAAACACCATATATTTT
CASSSTGTGENTIYF
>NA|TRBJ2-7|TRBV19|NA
TGTGCCAGTAGACCGACTGGTTCCTACGAGCAGTACTTC
CASRPTGSYEQYF
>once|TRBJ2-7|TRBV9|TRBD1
TGTGCCAGCAGCGGTGACCGGGACAGGATCGACGAGCAGTACTTC
CASSGDRDRIDEQYF
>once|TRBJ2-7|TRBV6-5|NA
TGTGCCAGCAACTCCGGACTCTACGAGCAGTACTTC
CASNSGLYEQYF
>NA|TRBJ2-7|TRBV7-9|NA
TGTGCCAGCAGCCGCAAGGGGGATATAGTGTTC
CASSRKGDIVF
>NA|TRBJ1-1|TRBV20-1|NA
TGCAGTGCCCATACAGGGCTTGAAGCTTTCTTT
CSAHTGLEAFF
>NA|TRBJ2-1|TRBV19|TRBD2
TGTGCCACTTCTAGCGGGAGGAATGAGCAGTTCTTC
CATSSGRNEQFF
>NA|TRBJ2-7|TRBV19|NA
TGTGCCAGTAGTATTTTATTGGCAGGGTCCTACGAGCAGTACTTC
CASSILLAGSYEQYF
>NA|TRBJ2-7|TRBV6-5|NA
TGTGCCAGCACCGGAGGGCGGCAGCTCTACGAGCAGTACTTC
CASTGGRQLYEQYF
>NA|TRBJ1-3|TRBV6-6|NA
TGTGCCAGCAGTTACCCTGGACAGTCCTCTGGAAACACCATATATTTT
CASSYPGQSSGNTIYF
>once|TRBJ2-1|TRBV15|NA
TGTGCCACCAGGCGGACTTCCTACAATGAGCAGTTCTTC
CATRRTSYNEQFF
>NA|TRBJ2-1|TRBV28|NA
TGTGCCAGTGGGGCCTGGACCGGGACATCGGGGAATGAGCAGTTCTTC
CASGAWTGTSGNEQFF
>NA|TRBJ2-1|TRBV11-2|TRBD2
TGTGCCAGCAGCTTAGTAGGGACTAGCATCGGCGAGCAGTTCTTC
CASSLVGTSIGEQFF
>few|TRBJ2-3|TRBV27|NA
TGTGCCAGCAGTTTATCCGCGGTGGATACGCAGTATTTT
CASSLSAVDTQYF
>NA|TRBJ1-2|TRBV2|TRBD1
TGTGCCAGCAGTGAAGCCTCGGGACAGGGGTTTGGCTACACCTTC
CASSEASGQGFGYTF
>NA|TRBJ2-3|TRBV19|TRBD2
TGTGCCAGTAGTATTGAGGCGGGAGGGCCAATAGATACGCAGTATTTT
CASSIEAGGPIDTQYF
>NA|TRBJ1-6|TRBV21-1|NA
TGTGCCAGCAGCAATCTCGGACAGGGTAAAAATTCACCCCTCCACTTT
CASSNLGQGKNSPLHF
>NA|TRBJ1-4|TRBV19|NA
TGTGCCAGTAGTACCCAGCGGGGAATGACTAATGAAAAACTGTTTTTT
CASSTQRGMTNEKLFF
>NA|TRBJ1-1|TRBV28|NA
TGTGCCAGCAGCCTTGCGGGTTTTGAAGCTTTCTTT
CASSLAGFEAFF
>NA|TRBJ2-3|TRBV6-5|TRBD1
TGTGCCAGCACCTTCGCCGGACAGGGGGGAGCTACGCAGTATTTT
CASTFAGQGGATQYF
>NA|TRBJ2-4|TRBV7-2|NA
TGTGCCAGCAGCTTAGAGCACGGTCTAGCCAAAAACATTCAGTACTTC
CASSLEHGLAKNIQYF
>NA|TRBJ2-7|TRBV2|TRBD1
TGTGCCAGCGGGGGGACAGGACTGGGGTTATACGAGCAGTACTTC
CASGGTGLGLYEQYF
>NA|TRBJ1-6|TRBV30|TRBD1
TGTGCCTGGGCTGGACAGGGTAATTCACCCCTCCACTTT
CAWAGQGNSPLHF
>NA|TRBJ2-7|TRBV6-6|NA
TGTGCCAGCAGACCCCAGGGCACCTACGAGCAGTACTTC
CASRPQGTYEQYF
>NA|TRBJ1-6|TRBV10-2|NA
TGCGCCAGCAGTGGGCAGGGAAGGATAAGTAATTCACCCCTCCACTTT
CASSGQGRISNSPLHF
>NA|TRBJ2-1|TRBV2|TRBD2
TGTGCCAGCAGCGGGGGGCTAGCGGGAGGGCGGAATGAGCAGTTCTTC
CASSGGLAGGRNEQFF
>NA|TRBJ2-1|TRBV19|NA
TGTGCCAGTAGTATCACAGGGAACAATGAGCAGTTCTTC
CASSITGNNEQFF
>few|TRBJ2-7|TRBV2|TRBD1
TGTGCCAGCAGCGGACCAGGGACAGCGAACGAGCAGTACTTC
CASSGPGTANEQYF
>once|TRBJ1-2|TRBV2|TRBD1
TGTGCCACCAGAGGGTCGACAGGGGGCTTCCACTATGGCTACACCTTC
CATRGSTGGFHYGYTF
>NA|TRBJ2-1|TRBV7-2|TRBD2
TGTGCCAGCAGCTTAGACCCGGGACTAGCAGAACCTAACTACAATGAGCAGTTCTTC
CASSLDPGLAEPNYNEQFF
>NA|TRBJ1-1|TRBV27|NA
TGTGCCAGCTCTCTCGACAGAATGAACACTGAAGCTTTCTTT
CASSLDRMNTEAFF